The T cell receptor beta chain under discussion was sequenced for a study of blood T cell repertoires in COVID-19. The assay was immunoSEQ multiplex PCR, and TCRdb's table has in-frame clones only and misses some. The sample holds 50,000 to 65,000 clones, roughly 92% seen once. Germline trimming cut 4 bases from V and 5 bases from J; bases unmatched to any gene: 6. CDR1 and CDR2 from the germline V gene are ENHRY and SYGVKD. This CDR3 has 14 residues. V and J are TRBV10-3 and TRBJ2-5; the match to TRBD1 covers 8 bases. The sequence came from a human donor in a cohort sampled during active COVID-19. Input material: peripheral blood. CDR3 coding DNA: TGTGCCATCAGTGGGACAGGGAGTGAGGAGACCCAGTACTTC. It is translated as CAISGTGSEETQYF.